This is a list of T cell receptor beta chains from one sample in a study of response to subunit inactivated influenza vaccine. A single record per CDR3 protein comes from TCRdb applying MiXCR to the RT-PCR reads. The top ten hold roughly 36% of the sample, which has 170,000 or so distinct CDR3 sequences, about 10% seen once. Sequencing used CD8+ T cells sorted from PBMCs, obtained less than 30 months after vaccination. These receptors all come from a man between 50 and 70 years old who received an inactivated influenza vaccine. The CDR3 runs from the conserved cysteine through the conserved F or W. D genes are given only for firm matches. Size is omitted from some rows. Given values are once, few, many or a class for expanded clones.

CDR3 | DNA | D | size | J | V
CASSPTTWGTQETQYF | TGTGCCAGCTCACCAACCACCTGGGGGACCCAAGAGACCCAGTACTTC | NA | few | TRBJ2-5 | TRBV18
CATSDLSRSNEQFF | TGTGCCACCAGTGATTTGTCTAGATCCAATGAGCAGTTCTTC | NA | NA | TRBJ2-1 | TRBV24-1
CASSLPRGGGTYEQYF | TGTGCCAGCAGCTTACCGCGGGGGGGCGGCACCTACGAGCAGTACTTC | TRBD2 | few | TRBJ2-7 | TRBV7-9
CSARDRTGVSYEQYF | TGCAGTGCTAGAGATCGAACGGGGGTCTCCTACGAGCAGTACTTC | NA | NA | TRBJ2-7 | TRBV20-1
CASSHAMNTEAFF | TGCGCCAGCAGCCACGCAATGAACACTGAAGCTTTCTTT | NA | few | TRBJ1-1 | TRBV5-1
CASSQDGGYSYEQYF | TGTGCCAGCAGCCAAGATGGGGGGTACTCCTACGAGCAGTACTTC | NA | once | TRBJ2-7 | TRBV3-1
CAISEPGASTEAFF | TGTGCCATCAGTGAACCGGGAGCCTCCACTGAAGCTTTCTTT | NA | few | TRBJ1-1 | TRBV10-3
CASSQGSGSSTGELFF | TGCGCCAGCAGCCAAGGAAGCGGGAGTAGCACCGGGGAGCTGTTTTTT | TRBD2 | many | TRBJ2-2 | TRBV4-3
CASSPYEGDEQFF | TGTGCCAGCTCTCCGTACGAGGGCGATGAGCAGTTCTTC | NA | NA | TRBJ2-1 | TRBV18
CASSYEGQGGSYNEQFF | TGTGCCAGCAGTTACGAGGGACAGGGAGGATCCTACAATGAGCAGTTCTTC | TRBD1 | NA | TRBJ2-1 | TRBV6-5
CASSKRRNEQFF | TGTGCCAGCAGCAAACGCAGAAATGAGCAGTTCTTC | NA | many | TRBJ2-1 | TRBV21-1
CASSTTSHSYNEQFF | TGTGCCAGCAGCACGACTAGCCACTCCTACAATGAGCAGTTCTTC | TRBD2 | NA | TRBJ2-1 | TRBV6-2/TRBV6-3
CASSLGDRGDSYYGYTF | TGCGCCAGCAGCTTGGGAGACAGGGGGGATTCTTACTATGGCTACACCTTC | TRBD1 | NA | TRBJ1-2 | TRBV5-1
CASSIGPEQFF | TGTGCCAGCAGCATCGGCCCTGAGCAGTTCTTC | NA | NA | TRBJ2-1 | TRBV11-3
CASSQGAGAWEQYF | TGCGCCAGCAGCCAAGGCGCGGGGGCCTGGGAGCAGTACTTC | NA | few | TRBJ2-7 | TRBV4-1
CASSLFGGTPQETQYF | TGTGCCAGCAGTTTGTTCGGGGGGACGCCACAAGAGACCCAGTACTTC | TRBD2 | NA | TRBJ2-5 | TRBV28
CASSLEQRGVYEQYF | TGCGCCAGCAGCTTGGAACAGCGAGGGGTGTACGAGCAGTACTTC | NA | few | TRBJ2-7 | TRBV5-1
CASSDSPGDTSTDTQYF | TGTGCCAGCAGTGACTCGCCAGGGGACACTAGCACAGATACGCAGTATTTT | NA | few | TRBJ2-3 | TRBV6-4
CASQTGGYQPQHF | TGTGCCAGCCAAACTGGGGGTTATCAGCCCCAGCATTTT | NA | NA | TRBJ1-5 | TRBV12-3/TRBV12-4
CASSAPGIGGTDTQYF | TGTGCCAGCAGTGCGCCAGGGATTGGGGGCACAGATACGCAGTATTTT | NA | NA | TRBJ2-3 | TRBV6-1
CASSSLALNTGELFF | TGTGCCAGCAGTTCCTTGGCCTTGAACACCGGGGAGCTGTTTTTT | NA | few | TRBJ2-2 | TRBV6-2/TRBV6-3
CASSPLAAVTKETQYF | TGTGCCAGTAGCCCCCTTGCGGCGGTTACGAAAGAGACCCAGTACTTC | NA | NA | TRBJ2-5 | TRBV19
CSARTRRAETQYF | TGCAGTGCTAGGACGCGGAGGGCGGAGACCCAGTACTTC | NA | few | TRBJ2-5 | TRBV20-1
CASSDSGGPYEQYF | TGTGCCAGCAGTGACTCAGGGGGTCCGTACGAGCAGTACTTC | TRBD1 | few | TRBJ2-7 | TRBV2
CASSAKTIFRGDEQFF | TGTGCCAGCAGCGCAAAAACTATCTTCAGGGGCGATGAGCAGTTCTTC | NA | few | TRBJ2-1 | TRBV7-9
CASSILFLSSYNEQFF | TGTGCCAGCAGCATCCTATTCCTGAGCTCCTACAATGAGCAGTTCTTC | NA | NA | TRBJ2-1 | TRBV11-2
CASSYPSSSGRALYEQFF | TGTGCCAGCAGTTACCCATCATCTAGCGGGAGGGCCTTGTATGAGCAGTTCTTC | TRBD2 | few | TRBJ2-1 | TRBV6-2/TRBV6-3
CASSPTSNTEAFF | TGTGCCAGCAGTCCCACGTCGAACACTGAAGCTTTCTTT | NA | NA | TRBJ1-1 | TRBV28
CSARALIAEPTGELFF | TGCAGTGCTAGGGCTCTGATAGCGGAGCCTACCGGGGAGCTGTTTTTT | NA | NA | TRBJ2-2 | TRBV20-1
CASSYSGQELNYGYTF | TGTGCCAGCAGCTACTCGGGACAGGAGCTTAACTATGGCTACACCTTC | NA | NA | TRBJ1-2 | TRBV21-1
CASSLALGLAAYNEQFF | TGTGCCAGCAGCTTAGCGCTAGGACTAGCGGCATACAATGAGCAGTTCTTC | TRBD2 | NA | TRBJ2-1 | TRBV7-6
CASSLSGGVPTDTQYF | TGTGCCAGCAGTTTATCGGGGGGGGTTCCCACAGATACGCAGTATTTT | TRBD2 | many | TRBJ2-3 | TRBV27
CASSLPVAKNIQYF | TGTGCCAGCAGCCTCCCGGTTGCCAAAAACATTCAGTACTTC | NA | few | TRBJ2-4 | TRBV13
CASRGGLAGAEQYF | TGTGCCAGCAGGGGCGGACTAGCGGGGGCCGAGCAGTACTTC | TRBD2 | NA | TRBJ2-7 | TRBV6-2/TRBV6-3
CSVESSGGVFEQFF | TGCAGCGTTGAATCTAGCGGGGGGGTTTTTGAGCAGTTCTTC | TRBD2 | NA | TRBJ2-1 | TRBV29-1
CASSLLAGVYNEQFF | TGTGCCAGCAGCTTACTAGCGGGAGTCTACAATGAGCAGTTCTTC | TRBD2 | few | TRBJ2-1 | TRBV7-3
CASRQVAGASSYEQYF | TGCGCCAGCAGGCAAGTCGCAGGGGCGAGCTCCTACGAGCAGTACTTC | NA | few | TRBJ2-7 | TRBV4-3
CASSQEQGAGNTIYF | TGCGCCAGCAGCCAAGAACAGGGGGCTGGAAACACCATATATTTT | TRBD1 | NA | TRBJ1-3 | TRBV4-3
CASSLVHGGNNEQFF | TGTGCCAGCAGCTTAGTTCATGGGGGGAACAATGAGCAGTTCTTC | NA | few | TRBJ2-1 | TRBV11-2
CSASPTEGISYNEQFF | TGCAGTGCTAGCCCCACGGAGGGGATCTCCTACAATGAGCAGTTCTTC | NA | few | TRBJ2-1 | TRBV20-1
CANQGPTDQPQHF | TGTGCCAACCAAGGCCCCACCGATCAGCCCCAGCATTTT | NA | NA | TRBJ1-5 | TRBV24-1
CASSLGNRGKNIQYF | TGTGCCAGCAGCTTAGGCAACAGGGGCAAAAACATTCAGTACTTC | TRBD1 | few | TRBJ2-4 | TRBV7-9
CASSLEGQGLQTEAFF | TGCGCCAGCAGCTTGGAGGGACAGGGGCTTCAGACTGAAGCTTTCTTT | TRBD1 | NA | TRBJ1-1 | TRBV5-1
CATSDLNQKDTQYF | TGTGCCACCAGTGATTTGAACCAGAAAGATACGCAGTATTTT | NA | many | TRBJ2-3 | TRBV24-1
CASGLIGAGWDSYNEQFF | TGTGCTAGTGGTTTGATTGGTGCAGGGTGGGACTCCTACAATGAGCAGTTCTTC | NA | few | TRBJ2-1 | TRBV12-5
CSARATSRYEQYF | TGCAGTGCTAGAGCGACTAGCCGGTACGAGCAGTACTTC | TRBD2 | NA | TRBJ2-7 | TRBV20-1
CASSQGLGAGGNIQYF | TGCGCCAGCAGCCAAGGTCTGGGGGCGGGTGGGAACATTCAGTACTTC | NA | NA | TRBJ2-4 | TRBV4-1
CASSQDLSGGPYNEQFF | TGCGCCAGCAGCCAAGATTTGTCAGGGGGTCCCTACAATGAGCAGTTCTTC | TRBD1 | few | TRBJ2-1 | TRBV4-3
CAWSFRVTTEAFF | TGTGCCTGGAGTTTCAGGGTAACGACTGAAGCTTTCTTT | NA | many | TRBJ1-1 | TRBV30
CASSFGSGGAGETQYF | TGTGCCAGCAGTTTTGGTAGCGGGGGAGCAGGCGAGACCCAGTACTTC | TRBD2 | many | TRBJ2-5 | TRBV12-3/TRBV12-4
CSVRVGGGNSPLHF | TGCAGCGTCCGGGTGGGGGGCGGTAATTCACCCCTCCACTTT | NA | NA | TRBJ1-6 | TRBV29-1
CAITRYTIYF | TGTGCCATTACTCGGTACACCATATATTTT | NA | many | TRBJ1-3 | TRBV27
CASSFEDSDTEAFF | TGCGCCAGCAGCTTTGAGGACTCGGACACTGAAGCTTTCTTT | NA | NA | TRBJ1-1 | TRBV5-1